Listed here are 29 T cell receptor beta chains from one sample, sequenced in a study of patients and donors after allogeneic stem cell transplantation. TCRdb ran MiXCR on the RT-PCR reads and lists one entry per CDR3 protein. The repertoire has 15,000 or so distinct CDR3 sequences, about 30% of them found once; the top ten carry 35% to 40%. The sequenced sample consisted of blood, either unsorted or a sorted T cell fraction (not recorded which). The receptors here all came from a human donor who was either an allogeneic HSCT recipient or a stem cell or donor lymphocyte infusion donor (not recorded which). It is not recorded whose cells these are; they may come from a transplant donor.

This clonotype was seen more than once but under ten times. A junction end diverges from the germline sequence, so it may reflect a read error. DNA of the CDR3: TGTGCCAGCAGTTTAGGGGGATACGAGCAGTACTTC. Protein: CASSLGGYEQYF. The genes are TRBV5-1 and TRBJ2-7; D may be TRBD1 (6 bases). Germline CDR1 SGHRS, CDR2 YFSETQ. CDR3 length equals 12 residues.

This clonotype was seen more than once but under ten times. V gene TRBV20-1 combines with J gene TRBJ1-2; D unclear. CDR3 length equals 14 residues. Looked up from germline, CDR1 is DFQATT and CDR2 is SNEGSKA (reference sequence). Trimming shortened V by 2 bases and J by 1 base, and 11 bases separated the two germline ends. The CDR3 loop reads CSARRTGLNYGYTF. The CDR3, as DNA: TGCAGTGCTAGACGGACGGGCCTTAACTATGGCTACACCTTC.

The CDR3 DNA reads TGTGCCAGCAGCCCTCGGACTGAAGCTTTCTTT. This translates into CASSPRTEAFF. This chain joins TRBV7-9 and TRBJ1-1; the D is unclear. From germline, CDR1 is SEHNR and CDR2 FQNEAQ (reference sequence). Trimming removed 5 bases at V and 5 bases at J, with 6 bases between. CDR3 length equals 11 residues.

This clonotype was observed a single time. The chain recombines TRBV28 with TRBJ2-5; TRBD2 is a possible D gene (5 bases). From germline, CDR1 is MDHEN and CDR2 SYDVKM. The CDR3 loop spans 14 amino acids. Trimming took off 10 bases at V and 6 bases at J, with 21 bases between the two ends. The CDR3 loop reads CATRNGGPHQTQYF. The DNA for the CDR3 is TGTGCCACCCGCAACGGCGGGCCCCACCAGACCCAGTACTTC.

This clonotype has more than one count but fewer than ten. The chain couples TRBV25-1 to TRBJ2-7, with D unresolved. Germline V gives CDR1 MGHDK, CDR2 SYGVNS. This CDR3 is 11 amino acids long. The V end lost 4 bases, the J end lost 6 bases, and 7 bases lay between the germline ends. CDR3: CASSGLREQYF. Written as DNA, the CDR3 is TGTGCCAGCAGTGGATTACGCGAGCAGTACTTC.

The genes are TRBV28 and TRBJ2-5, with TRBD2 matching 7 bases. The CDR3 is 13 amino acids. Germline V gives CDR1 MDHEN, CDR2 SYDVKM. Trimming removed 6 bases from V and 4 bases from J; junction bases left unmatched: 5. The CDR3 region is CASRRAGVETQYF. CDR3 DNA: TGTGCCAGCAGGCGGGCGGGGGTAGAGACCCAGTACTTC.

This clonotype was seen a handful of times. The chain uses TRBV5-1 and TRBJ1-2, with TRBD1 as a possible D gene (5 bases). The CDR3 consists of 15 residues. CDR1 is SGHRS, CDR2 YFSETQ, per germline. The V end was cut by 2 bases, the J end by 0 bases, with 11 bases between. This CDR3 is CASSLIGDANYGYTF. Here the CDR3 DNA reads TGCGCCAGCAGCTTAATAGGGGACGCTAACTATGGCTACACCTTC.

This clonotype was seen a few times. J is TRBJ1-2 and V is TRBV12-3 or TRBV12-4, with D maybe TRBD1 (5 bases). The ends were cut back, 6 bases at V and 4 bases at J, with 15 bases in the middle. This CDR3 is 14 amino acids long. CDR3 bases: TGTGCCAGCAGCCGGACATCACTCTCCTATGGCTACACCTTC. It encodes CASSRTSLSYGYTF.

The chain couples TRBV20-1 to TRBJ1-5; TRBD1 aligns across 7 bases. The junction had 10 bases not matched to a gene; V was cut back by 7 bases and J by 4 bases. CDR1 DFQATT and CDR2 SNEGSKA come from the germline V gene (reference sequence). There are 14 residues in the CDR3. The CDR3, as DNA: TGCAGTGTTTCTCCTCTGACAGGGAATCAGCCCCAGCATTTT. Protein: CSVSPLTGNQPQHF.

V is TRBV27 and J is TRBJ2-1; D is unclear. The germline V gene encodes CDR1 MNHEY and CDR2 SMNVEV (reference sequence). V dropped 4 bases and J dropped 6 bases, with 10 bases sitting between them. The CDR3 has 13 amino acids. The CDR3 sequence: CASSSPLGNEQFF. CDR3 DNA sequence: TGTGCCAGCAGTTCTCCCCTGGGCAATGAGCAGTTCTTC.

The V and J genes are TRBV6-1 and TRBJ1-1; no reliable D call. Deletions cut 5 bases from V and 1 base from J, with 11 bases between. This CDR3 has 14 amino acids. Per the germline V gene, CDR1 is MNHNS and CDR2 is SASEGT. CDR3: CASSPLHQNTEAFF. In DNA, the CDR3 is TGTGCCAGCAGTCCCTTACACCAGAACACTGAAGCTTTCTTT.

This chain uses TRBV6-2 or TRBV6-3 with TRBJ1-2; D unresolved. With 8 bases removed from V and 4 bases from J, the gap between germline ends came to 11 bases. Germline CDR1 MNHEY, CDR2 SVGEGT. The CDR3 spans 12 residues. The CDR3 here is CASLSSRYGYTF. As DNA, the CDR3 is TGTGCCAGCTTGTCCTCCCGCTATGGCTACACCTTC.

This clonotype has more than one count but fewer than ten. This chain joins TRBV15 and TRBJ1-1; D uncertain. The CDR3 has 13 residues. Trimming removed 4 bases from V and 4 bases from J, with 10 bases in between. Germline-derived CDR1 and CDR2 are LNHNV and YYDKDF (reference sequence). CDR3 nucleotides: TGTGCCACCAGCACGAAATCAAGCACTGAAGCTTTCTTT. Its protein is CATSTKSSTEAFF.

V is TRBV18 and J is TRBJ2-1; 8 bases are a match to TRBD2. CDR3 length: 15 residues. V lost 4 bases, J lost 4 bases, and 6 bases stayed unmatched. Per the germline V gene, CDR1 is KGHSH and CDR2 is LQKENI. The CDR3: CASSLNGGGYNEQFF. CDR3 coding DNA: TGTGCCAGCTCACTTAACGGCGGGGGGTACAATGAGCAGTTCTTC.

The V call is TRBV6-5, the J call TRBJ1-1; D ambiguous. The germline CDR1 and CDR2 sequences are MNHEY and SVGAGI. This CDR3 has 14 residues. V was clipped by 8 bases and J by 5 bases, with 18 bases between them. The CDR3 bases are TGTGCCAGCGGTCCCTCGGGGTCGCGGACTGAAGCTTTCTTT. This translates into CASGPSGSRTEAFF.

The chain uses TRBV7-9 and TRBJ1-5, with D perhaps TRBD1 (5 bases). The V gene's germline CDR1 is SEHNR and CDR2 FQNEAQ (reference sequence). The CDR3 totals 13 residues. V shed 4 bases and J shed 7 bases, with 11 bases lying between them. The CDR3 loop is CASSSGRRQPQHF. CDR3 nucleotide sequence: TGTGCCAGCAGCTCGGGACGGCGGCAGCCCCAGCATTTT.

J is TRBJ2-7 and V is TRBV18, with 7 bases identical to TRBD1. The germline V gene has CDR1 KGHSH and CDR2 LQKENI. V trimming: 4 bases; J trimming: 0 bases; junction bases outside the gene matches: 9. This CDR3 is 16 amino acids long. CDR3 sequence (DNA): TGTGCCAGCTCACTGACCATCGGGACAGTCTCCTACGAGCAGTACTTC. Translated: CASSLTIGTVSYEQYF.

This chain joins TRBV3-1 and TRBJ1-2; 11 nucleotides agree with TRBD1. J gave up 4 bases and V 1 base, and 8 bases lay outside the gene matches. CDR1 LGHDT and CDR2 YNNKEL come from the germline V gene (reference sequence). The CDR3 length is 17 residues. The CDR3, as DNA: TGTGCCAGCAGCCAAGGCCTGCCGGGACAGGGGGGCTATGGCTACACCTTC. Translating gives CASSQGLPGQGGYGYTF.

This clonotype has just a few counts. The chain couples TRBV12-3 or TRBV12-4 to TRBJ1-4; unclear D gene. V dropped 0 bases and J dropped 4 bases, with 6 bases sitting between them. The CDR3 contains 14 residues. The CDR3 DNA follows: TGTGCCAGCAGTTTAGCACTGATTAATGAAAAACTGTTTTTT. The encoded protein is CASSLALINEKLFF.

The chain carries TRBV5-1 and TRBJ1-1; weak D call: TRBD1 (5 bases). This CDR3 comprises 15 residues. V lost 4 bases and J 2 bases, leaving 15 bases between the germline ends. Germline V gene data show CDR1 as SGHRS and CDR2 as YFSETQ. The CDR3 DNA follows: TGCGCCAGCAGCGCAACGGGACGCCTCAACACTGAAGCTTTCTTT. Its translation is CASSATGRLNTEAFF.

This clonotype is termed medium-sized (0.01 to 0.1%). The rearrangement links TRBV27 to TRBJ2-7; either TRBD1 or TRBD2 may fit D (5 bases each). This CDR3 comprises 14 residues. Germline V gene data show CDR1 as MNHEY and CDR2 as SMNVEV (reference sequence). Trimming pared 7 bases from V and 3 bases from J, leaving 16 bases between. CDR3 coding DNA: TGTGCCAGCAAGGGACGGGGCAGAAACTACGAGCAGTACTTC. This gives the protein CASKGRGRNYEQYF.

The genes are TRBV14 and TRBJ1-3; no clear D. Germline values: CDR1 SGHDN, CDR2 FVKESK. Trimming shortened V by 0 bases and J by 2 bases, and 8 bases separated the two germline ends. This CDR3 spans 15 amino acids. The CDR3 coding sequence is TGTGCCAGCAGCCAAGACTTCTTTACTGGAAACACCATATATTTT. This translates into CASSQDFFTGNTIYF.

The V call is TRBV27, the J call TRBJ2-7; 7 positions match TRBD1. The CDR3 spans 15 residues. Losses at the gene ends were 3 bases for V and 5 bases for J; bases not matched to a gene: 10. From germline, CDR1 is MNHEY and CDR2 SMNVEV (reference sequence). As DNA, the CDR3 is TGTGCCAGCAGTTTGGAGACAGGGCTCTTGGACGAGCAGTACTTC. Its translation is CASSLETGLLDEQYF.

This clonotype was counted between two and nine times. The chain joins TRBV9 to TRBJ1-4; D is uncertain. V was pared by 1 base and J by 11 bases, with 12 bases between. Germline loops: CDR1 SGDLS, CDR2 YYNGEE. This CDR3 has 13 residues. CDR3 nucleotides: TGTGCCAGCAGCGTAATGACGGGCAGCAAACTGTTTTTT. This gives the protein CASSVMTGSKLFF.

This clonotype was found a few times. The chain employs TRBV10-3 and TRBJ2-3, with 8 positions matching TRBD1. J lost 2 bases, V lost 6 bases, and 7 bases had no gene match. This CDR3 has 15 residues. Germline V CDR1 and CDR2: ENHRY, SYGVKD. The CDR3 DNA is TGTGCCATCAGAAAGACAGGGGAGGCCACAGATACGCAGTATTTT. This sequence encodes CAIRKTGEATDTQYF.

This sequence joins TRBV7-9 and TRBJ2-1; TRBD1 or TRBD2 may be the D gene (5 bases each). CDR1 SEHNR and CDR2 FQNEAQ come from the germline V gene (reference sequence). With 3 bases removed from V and 0 bases from J, the gap between germline ends came to 9 bases. The CDR3 length is 15 residues. CDR3 DNA sequence: TGTGCCAGCAGCTTGAGGGGCAGCTCCTACAATGAGCAGTTCTTC. This encodes CASSLRGSSYNEQFF.

This clonotype has a handful of counts. The CDR3 protein is CASSPTVLNQPQHF. The CDR3 DNA reads TGTGCCAGCAGCCCGACAGTTCTAAATCAGCCCCAGCATTTT. The genes are TRBV12-3 or TRBV12-4 and TRBJ1-5; maybe TRBD1 (5 bases). The CDR3 has 14 amino acids. The V end lost 6 bases, the J end lost 4 bases, and 13 bases lay between the germline ends.

This clonotype occurred a few times. The J gene is TRBJ1-3, the V gene TRBV13; no clear D. The length of the CDR3 is 19 residues. Germline CDR1 is PRHDT and CDR2 is FYEKMQ (reference sequence). Trimming shortened V by 5 bases and J by 0 bases, and 23 bases separated the two germline ends. The CDR3 nucleotides read TGTGCCAGCAGCAACCTCTTCCGGGATAGGAGGTTCTCTGGAAACACCATATATTTT. Residues: CASSNLFRDRRFSGNTIYF.

This clonotype has only a few counts. V is TRBV12-3 or TRBV12-4 and J is TRBJ1-1, with 11 nucleotides matching TRBD1. Trimming removed 6 bases from V and 11 bases from J; junction bases left unmatched: 8. The length of the CDR3 is 13 residues. The CDR3 DNA is TGTGCCAGCAGACCCGCGGACAGGGGGCTTGCTTTCTTT. It encodes CASRPADRGLAFF.